A single sample is the source of the 13 T cell receptor beta chains below, sequenced in a study of shared clonotypes between healthy human individuals. Positive CCR7 selection of CD45RO-negative cells yielded the naive CD8 cells, and terminally differentiated effector memory CD45RA+ cells were excluded. Repertoires were generated with immunoSEQ multiplex PCR, while TCRdb's copy carries only in-frame clones and drops some. The table shows 1.5 million to 2.5 million clones, with about 95% occurring only once. The sample comprised naive CD8+ T cells sorted from blood. All receptors come from a man aged 18 to 30 in good health.

A word on this clone: Other DNA sequences from this sample encode an identical CDR3 as well. The genes are TRBV19 and TRBJ2-7, with TRBD1 matching over 10 bases. This CDR3 has 14 amino acids. Germline V gene data show CDR1 as LNHDA and CDR2 as SQIVND (reference sequence). The V gene end was trimmed by 8 bases and the J gene end by 2 bases; junction bases not matched to a gene: 6. CDR3 nucleotide sequence: TGTGCCAGTTCCGCCGGGACAGGGGCCTACGAGCAGTACTTC. This encodes CASSAGTGAYEQYF. The variable domain in full, with the rest retrieved from reference TRBV19 and TRBJ2-7, is DGGITQSPKYLFRKEGQNVTLSCEQNLNHDAMYWYRQDPGQGLRLIYYSQIVNDFQKGDIAEGYSVSREKKESFPLTVTSAQKNPTAFYLCASSAGTGAYEQYFGPGTRLTVT.

This chain links TRBV6-1 with TRBJ2-1, with D maybe TRBD2 (6 bases). The CDR3 consists of 14 residues. With 4 bases removed from V and 2 bases from J, the gap between germline ends came to 9 bases. Germline-derived CDR1 and CDR2 are MNHNS and SASEGT. In DNA form, the CDR3 reads TGTGCCAGCAGTGCTAGCGTAACCTACAATGAGCAGTTCTTC. Residues: CASSASVTYNEQFF.

Of note for this clone: A read error is possible here, since a much larger clone lies one base away. The chain carries TRBV13 and TRBJ2-2; D call uncertain. The CDR3 is 12 amino acids. V dropped 5 bases and J dropped 1 base, with 2 bases sitting between them. Germline V CDR1 and CDR2: PRHDT, FYEKMQ (reference sequence). The CDR3 sequence: CASSENTGELFF. The CDR3 DNA reads as TGTGCCAGCAGCGAGAACACCGGGGAGCTGTTTTTT.

V usage is TRBV7-9 and J usage is TRBJ1-6; possibly TRBD1 for D (6 bases). The germline gives CDR1 SEHNR, CDR2 FQNEAQ (reference sequence). V was clipped by 5 bases and J by 8 bases, with 13 bases between them. The CDR3 covers 14 residues. The CDR3 sequence: CASSEGGLDSPLHF. In DNA, the CDR3 is TGTGCCAGCAGCGAAGGGGGGCTGGATTCACCCCTCCACTTT.

This rearrangement joins TRBV4-1 to TRBJ1-2, with a weak D call TRBD1 (6 bases). Trimming took 2 bases from V and 1 from J, leaving 11 bases between them. Germline V gene data show CDR1 as MGHRA and CDR2 as YSYEKL. The CDR3 spans 15 residues. For the CDR3, the DNA is TGCGCCAGCAGCCAACAGACACAGGGTAACTATGGCTACACCTTC. It translates to CASSQQTQGNYGYTF.

V and J are TRBV12-5 and TRBJ2-1; no clear D gene. Per the germline V gene, CDR1 is LGHNT and CDR2 is FRNRAP. The CDR3 spans 14 residues. V dropped 1 base and J dropped 0 bases, with 4 bases sitting between them. The CDR3 DNA reads TGTGCTAGTGGTTTGGAGGGCTCCTACAATGAGCAGTTCTTC. Translated: CASGLEGSYNEQFF.

The J gene is TRBJ2-2, the V gene TRBV6-5, with D possibly called TRBD1 or TRBD2 (6 bases each). CDR1 is MNHEY and CDR2 is SVGAGI in the germline V gene. The CDR3 extends over 14 amino acids. Deletions cut 1 base from V and 7 bases from J, with 10 bases between. The CDR3 reads CASSYFRGDGELFF. In DNA, the CDR3 is TGTGCCAGCAGTTACTTTAGGGGGGACGGGGAGCTGTTTTTT.

A word on this clone: The limits of the CDR3 on the DNA are not certain, so only TCRdb's listed CDR3 is given. The chain has TRBV27 and TRBJ2-1; TRBD2 is taken as the D call from the table, unchecked against the DNA. The CDR3 totals 16 residues, both ends included. CDR1 is MNHEY and CDR2 is SMNVEV in the germline V gene (reference sequence). The CDR3 loop is CASSSSASGGNNEQFF.

The genes are TRBV28 and TRBJ1-4; D unresolved. This CDR3 has 13 amino acids. Germline lookup yields CDR1 MDHEN and CDR2 SYDVKM. V was shortened by 1 base and J by 7 bases, with 7 bases between the two germline ends. The CDR3 nucleotides read TGTGCCAGCAGTTTATCCTCTGGTGAAAAACTGTTTTTT. Its translation is CASSLSSGEKLFF.

A note on this clone: This sample includes further DNA sequences coding for the same CDR3. This chain joins TRBV27 and TRBJ2-7; the D gene is possibly TRBD1 (5 bases). Looked up from germline, CDR1 is MNHEY and CDR2 is SMNVEV (reference sequence). The V end was cut by 2 bases, the J end by 3 bases, with 8 bases between. The CDR3 covers 13 residues. The CDR3 nucleotides read TGTGCCAGCAGTTTAAGGGGCGGCTACGAGCAGTACTTC. The encoded protein is CASSLRGGYEQYF.

The chain links TRBV5-1 to TRBJ2-5; D not resolved. V lost 4 bases and J lost 1, with 17 bases in between. The CDR3 sequence is 16 residues long. Germline V gene data show CDR1 as SGHRS and CDR2 as YFSETQ. CDR3 DNA: TGCGCCAGCAGCAACCCCCCTGGTGGGTTCCAAGAGACCCAGTACTTC. Its translation is CASSNPPGGFQETQYF.

The J gene is TRBJ1-1, the V gene TRBV28, with 8 bases fitting TRBD1. V lost 3 bases, J lost 4 bases, and 13 bases stayed unmatched. The CDR3 has 17 residues. Germline assignment: CDR1 MDHEN and CDR2 SYDVKM. The CDR3 loop reads CASSFGTATGVITEAFF. As DNA, the CDR3 is TGTGCCAGCAGTTTCGGTACGGCGACAGGGGTGATCACTGAAGCTTTCTTT. Full variable domain (missing parts from reference TRBV28 and TRBJ1-1): DVKVTQSSRYLVKRTGEKVFLECVQDMDHENMFWYRQDPGLGLRLIYFSYDVKMKEKGDIPEGYSVSREKKERFSLILESASTNQTSMYLCASSFGTATGVITEAFFGQGTRLTVV.

The gene calls are TRBV11-1 and TRBJ1-2; TRBD1 is a possible D gene (6 bases). Looked up from germline, CDR1 is SGHAT and CDR2 is FQDESV (reference sequence). The CDR3 length is 14 residues. V shed 10 bases and J shed 3 bases, with 18 bases lying between them. The CDR3 loop reads CAIRGGRIDYGYTF. In nucleotides, the CDR3 is TGTGCCATTAGGGGGGGACGGATAGACTATGGCTACACCTTC.